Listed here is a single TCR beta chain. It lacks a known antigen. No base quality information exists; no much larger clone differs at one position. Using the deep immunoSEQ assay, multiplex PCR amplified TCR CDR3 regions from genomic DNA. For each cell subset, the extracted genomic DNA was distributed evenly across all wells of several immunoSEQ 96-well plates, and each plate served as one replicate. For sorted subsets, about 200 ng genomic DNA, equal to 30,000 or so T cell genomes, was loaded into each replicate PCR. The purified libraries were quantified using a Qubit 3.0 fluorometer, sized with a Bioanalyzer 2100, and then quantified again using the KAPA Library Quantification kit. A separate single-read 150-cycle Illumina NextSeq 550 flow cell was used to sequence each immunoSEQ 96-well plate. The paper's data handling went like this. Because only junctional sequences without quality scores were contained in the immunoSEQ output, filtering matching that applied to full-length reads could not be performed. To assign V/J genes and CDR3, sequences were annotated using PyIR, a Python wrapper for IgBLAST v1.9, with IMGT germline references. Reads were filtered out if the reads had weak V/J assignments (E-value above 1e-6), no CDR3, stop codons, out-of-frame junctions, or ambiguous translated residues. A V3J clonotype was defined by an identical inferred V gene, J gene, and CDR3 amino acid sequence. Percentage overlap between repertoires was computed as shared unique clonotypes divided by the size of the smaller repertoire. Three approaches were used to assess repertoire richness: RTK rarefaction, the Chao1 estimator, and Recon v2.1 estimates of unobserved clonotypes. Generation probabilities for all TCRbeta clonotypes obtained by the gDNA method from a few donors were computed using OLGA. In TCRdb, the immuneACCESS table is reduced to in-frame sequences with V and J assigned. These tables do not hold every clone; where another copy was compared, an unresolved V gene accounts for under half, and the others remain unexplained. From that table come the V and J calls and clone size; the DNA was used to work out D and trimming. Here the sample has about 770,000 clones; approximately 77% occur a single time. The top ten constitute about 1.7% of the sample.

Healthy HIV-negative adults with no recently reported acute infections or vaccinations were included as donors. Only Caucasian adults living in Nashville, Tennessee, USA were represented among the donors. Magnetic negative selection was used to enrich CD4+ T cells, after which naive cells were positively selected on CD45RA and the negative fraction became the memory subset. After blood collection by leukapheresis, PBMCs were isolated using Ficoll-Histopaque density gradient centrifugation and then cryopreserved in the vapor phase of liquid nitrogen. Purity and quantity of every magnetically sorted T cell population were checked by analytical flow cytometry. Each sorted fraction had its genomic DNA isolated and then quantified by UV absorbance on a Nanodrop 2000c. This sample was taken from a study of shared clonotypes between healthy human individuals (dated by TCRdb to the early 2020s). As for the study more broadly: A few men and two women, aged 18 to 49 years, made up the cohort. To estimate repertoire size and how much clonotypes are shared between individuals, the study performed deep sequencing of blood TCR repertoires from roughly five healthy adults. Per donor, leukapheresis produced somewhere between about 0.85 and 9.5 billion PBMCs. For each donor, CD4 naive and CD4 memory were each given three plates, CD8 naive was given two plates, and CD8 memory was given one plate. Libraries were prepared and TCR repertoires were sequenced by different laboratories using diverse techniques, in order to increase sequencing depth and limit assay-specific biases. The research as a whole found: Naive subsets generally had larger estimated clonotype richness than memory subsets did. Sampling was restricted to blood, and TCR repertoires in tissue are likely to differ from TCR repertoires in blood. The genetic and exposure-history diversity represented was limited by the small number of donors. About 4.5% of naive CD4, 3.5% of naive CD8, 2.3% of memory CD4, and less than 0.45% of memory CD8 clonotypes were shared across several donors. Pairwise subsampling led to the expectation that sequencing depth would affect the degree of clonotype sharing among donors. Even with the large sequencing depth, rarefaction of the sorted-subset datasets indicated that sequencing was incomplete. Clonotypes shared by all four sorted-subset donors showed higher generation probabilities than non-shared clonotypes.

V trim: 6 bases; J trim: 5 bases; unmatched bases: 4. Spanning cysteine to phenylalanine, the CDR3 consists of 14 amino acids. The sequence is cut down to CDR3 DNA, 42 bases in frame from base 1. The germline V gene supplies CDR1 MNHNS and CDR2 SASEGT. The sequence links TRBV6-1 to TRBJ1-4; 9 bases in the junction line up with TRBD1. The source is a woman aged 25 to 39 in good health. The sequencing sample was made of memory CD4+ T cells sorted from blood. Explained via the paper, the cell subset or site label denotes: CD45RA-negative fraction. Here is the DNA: TGTGCCAGCAGGGGTGGGACAGGGAATGAAAAACTGTTTTTT. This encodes CASRGGTGNEKLFF.